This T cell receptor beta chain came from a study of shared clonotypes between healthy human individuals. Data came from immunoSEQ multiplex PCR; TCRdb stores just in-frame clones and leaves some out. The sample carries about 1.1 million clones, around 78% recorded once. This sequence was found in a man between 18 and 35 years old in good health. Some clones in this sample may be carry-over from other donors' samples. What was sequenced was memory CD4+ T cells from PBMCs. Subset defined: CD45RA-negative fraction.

CDR3 sequence reads: CAWSPSFVVSAQYF. The CDR3, as DNA: TGTGCCTGGAGTCCTAGTTTTGTCGTTTCAGCGCAGTATTTT. This chain joins TRBV30 and TRBJ2-3; D gene unclear. V shed 2 bases and J shed 10 bases, with 19 bases lying between them. The germline CDR1 and CDR2 sequences are GTSNPN and SVGIG (reference sequence). The CDR3 length is 14 residues.